This T cell receptor (beta chain) was sequenced during a study of cytomegalovirus exposure and HLA in healthy donors. Study at large: In a previous analysis, approximately 110 million unique TCR beta sequences were found from approximately 180 million T cells.

Germline V gene sequence: CDR1 KGHSH, CDR2 LQKENI. The CDR3 runs 19 residues. The primer mix had 60 Vbeta and 13 Jbeta primers. This table comes from immunoSEQ multiplex PCR, and its TCRdb copy is limited to in-frame clones, with some not included. The repertoire holds 75,000 to 100,000 clones, with around three quarters as singletons. Turning to this clone: Its antigen is as yet unknown. One junction end disagrees with the germline gene, perhaps due to a read error.

Findings and limits, study-wide: Apart from CMV serostatus, no immune exposure information was available.

The J gene is TRBJ2-2, the V gene TRBV18; the D gene is possibly TRBD2 (6 bases). The material sequenced was PBMCs. The clonotype comes from a man in his thirties or forties in good health and CMV-seronegative. CDR3 sequence reads: CASSPSPWEERPKTGELFF. The CDR3 nucleotides are TGTGCCAGCTCACCAAGTCCCTGGGAGGAACGGCCGAAAACCGGGGAGCTGTTTTTT.